The following is a TCR beta chain sequence with its context. This clonotype has at least ten counts. Its antigen remains unidentified. No base quality values were provided; no much bigger clone lies one nucleotide off. Sequenced on an Illumina HiSeq 1500. In TCRdb, the public reads were trimmed at Q25 with fastp and aligned with MiXCR, with productive beta chains retained. Each CDR3 protein gets just one entry, which takes the most common genes and DNA from the rows behind it. The sample data list some 940,000 distinct CDR3 sequences, and more than 25% of these were observed just once. 11% to 15% of the sample lies in the top ten. The germline V gene sets CDR1 to LGHNA and CDR2 to YNFKEQ. V and J lose 1 base and 5 bases, and a span of 9 bases separates them. CDR3 length: 14 amino acids, cysteine to phenylalanine. CDR3 DNA only is kept here, 42 bases in frame from base 1. Read against the paper, the sample's treatment or condition label means: in vitro stimulation with specific CMV peptide epitopes to enrich CMV-specific T cells.

These data come from a study of T cell repertoires in cytomegalovirus infection (dated by TCRdb to between 2018 and 2021). General notes on the study: The peptide stimulations were aimed at well-studied HLA-B-restricted epitopes as well as recently identified HLA-C-restricted CMV epitopes, whose presentation resists viral immunomodulation. The HLA type of each donor mattered for the analysis, because public TCR beta signatures pointed to carriage of CMV infection along with the matching HLA type.

What the work shows at the level of the full study, not this receptor alone: The ex vivo response was dominated by HLA-C-restricted CMV-specific TCR beta clonotypes, which also provided the single most frequent clonotype in two of eight donors. In both this cohort and an independent roughly 350-donor cohort, the cumulative frequency of public TCR beta family members distinguished carriers of CMV infection plus the relevant HLA type.

Here the sequenced sample was cultured CD8+ T cells from PBMCs, taken from culture after CMV antigen stimulation. The sequence derives from a human donor in good health (CMV status not recorded). Some clones in this sample may be carry-over from other donors' samples. Recombination connected TRBV4-2 to TRBJ2-1, with no confidently assigned D gene. CDR3 reads: CASSQGGSHNEQFF. The nucleotide sequence reads as follows: TGTGCCAGCAGCCAAGGAGGAAGCCACAATGAGCAGTTCTTC.